One sample yielded the 10 T cell receptor beta chains listed below, sequenced in a study of T cells after yellow fever vaccination. TCRdb independently ran MiXCR on the 5' RACE reads; one entry per CDR3 protein. The sample has a few hundred thousand distinct CDR3 sequences, around 3.6% seen once; the top ten hold less than 25%. The sequencing here drew on PBMCs, taken on the day of the yellow fever booster vaccination. The receptors here all came from a man aged 18 to 30 who received the YFV17D yellow fever vaccine.

The chain joins TRBV6-2 or TRBV6-3 to TRBJ2-3; the D is unclear. This CDR3 is 17 amino acids long. The V and J ends lost 2 bases and 4 bases respectively, with 19 bases between them. Germline CDR1 MNHEY, CDR2 SVGEGT. The CDR3 is CASSYGRLTMSSDTQYF. CDR3 DNA sequence: TGTGCCAGCAGTTACGGGCGCCTGACAATGAGCTCAGATACGCAGTATTTT.

This clonotype has only a few counts. This chain joins TRBV12-3 or TRBV12-4 and TRBJ2-6, with D perhaps TRBD2 (6 bases). The CDR3 totals 15 residues. Deletions cut 6 bases from V and 4 bases from J, with 13 bases between. CDR3 protein: CASSPGGAGANVLTF. Written as DNA, the CDR3 is TGTGCCAGCAGCCCTGGAGGGGCCGGGGCCAACGTCCTGACTTTC.

This clonotype has more than one count but fewer than ten. The chain couples TRBV7-2 to TRBJ1-5, with D maybe TRBD1 (5 bases). V was pared by 1 base and J by 7 bases, with 17 bases between. CDR3 length: 16 residues. The germline V gene has CDR1 SGHTA and CDR2 FQGNSA. Here the CDR3 DNA reads TGTGCCAGCAGCTTAGTAGGTCCCGTTGGGGGGCAGCCCCAGCATTTT. This sequence encodes CASSLVGPVGGQPQHF.

This clonotype was observed a handful of times. The chain links TRBV20-1 to TRBJ2-3; D unclear. Germline V gene lookup returns CDR1 DFQATT and CDR2 SNEGSKA (reference sequence). V was cut by 6 bases and J by 2 bases, with 18 bases left in between. CDR3 size: 15 residues. CDR3 loop: CSAGGPATDTDTQYF. Written as DNA, the CDR3 is TGCAGTGCCGGCGGACCCGCCACAGACACAGATACGCAGTATTTT.

Many counts were recorded for this clonotype. This chain joins TRBV4-3 and TRBJ2-1, with D unclear. The germline V gene has CDR1 LGHNA and CDR2 YSLEER. Trimming shortened V by 0 bases and J by 0 bases, and 9 bases separated the two germline ends. The CDR3 runs to 16 residues. The DNA of the CDR3 is TGCGCCAGCAGCCAAGATTGGCAGGACTCCTACAATGAGCAGTTCTTC. It specifies CASSQDWQDSYNEQFF.

This sequence joins TRBV12-3 or TRBV12-4 and TRBJ2-3, with D hard to call. Trimming left V 5 bases short and J 6 bases short, with 18 bases between. This CDR3 is built from 15 residues. Written as DNA, the CDR3 is TGTGCCAGCAGTCCCTCAGTCGCCTTGTTGGATACGCAGTATTTT. Protein: CASSPSVALLDTQYF.

This clonotype was detected many times. The V call is TRBV7-2, the J call TRBJ2-5; 8 positions match TRBD2. The CDR3 runs to 15 residues. Germline values: CDR1 SGHTA, CDR2 FQGNSA. V shed 5 bases and J 3 bases; nucleotides not matched to a gene: 8. The CDR3 region is CASSPQAAGEETQYF. CDR3 bases: TGTGCCAGCAGCCCCCAGGCAGCGGGGGAAGAGACCCAGTACTTC.

This clonotype was counted between two and nine times. The CDR3 spells CASSWTGQVEQFF. The CDR3 region has the DNA TGTGCCAGCAGCTGGACGGGACAGGTTGAGCAGTTCTTC. The chain combines TRBV11-2 with TRBJ2-1; 8 bases are shared with TRBD1. The CDR3 runs 13 residues. The germline V gene encodes CDR1 SGHAT and CDR2 FQNNGV. Losses at the gene ends were 4 bases for V and 9 bases for J; bases not matched to a gene: 5.

This clonotype was recorded a few times. The rearrangement uses TRBV7-9 and TRBJ1-4; D is undetermined. V dropped 5 bases and J dropped 8 bases, with 12 bases sitting between them. Germline CDR1 and CDR2: SEHNR and FQNEAQ (reference sequence). The CDR3 sequence is 13 residues long. The CDR3 loop reads CASSRRLGEKLFF. CDR3 bases: TGTGCCAGCAGCCGCCGACTGGGGGAAAAACTGTTTTTT.

This clonotype was seen many times. This chain joins TRBV5-1 and TRBJ2-3; possibly TRBD2 for D (7 bases). Looked up from germline, CDR1 is SGHRS and CDR2 is YFSETQ. This CDR3 spans 14 amino acids. The ends were cut back, 1 base at V and 5 bases at J, with 11 bases in the middle. This CDR3 reads CASSLSGGGDTQYF. CDR3 bases: TGCGCCAGCAGCTTGTCGGGGGGCGGAGATACGCAGTATTTT.